The 29 T cell receptor beta chains given below trace back to one sample, sequenced in a study of long-term antiretroviral therapy in people with HIV (dated by TCRdb to about 2022). Sequencing of the TRB variable region was done with the immunoSEQ hsTCRB v3.0 assay at survey level resolution. The table was pulled from immuneACCESS by TCRdb, which kept in-frame rearrangements only. Such tables lose some clones; where checked, under half of the loss comes from unresolved V genes, and the rest has no known cause. Within this sample are 30,000 to 50,000 clones, with 75% to 90% of them counted one time only. The ten most abundant clones make up about 4% of the sample. Sequences were derived from unsorted PBMCs, sampled just before starting antiretroviral therapy. These receptors all stem from a young woman with HIV.

The chain recombines TRBV7-9 with TRBJ2-3, with a weak D call TRBD2 (6 bases). The CDR3 runs to 12 residues. The germline V gene has CDR1 SEHNR and CDR2 FQNEAQ (reference sequence). The V end lost 5 bases, the J end lost 7 bases, and 10 bases lay between the germline ends. CDR3 residues: CASSQGRNTQYF. The CDR3 coding sequence is TGTGCCAGCAGCCAAGGGAGGAATACGCAGTATTTT. The variable domain in full, completed from reference TRBV7-9 and TRBJ2-3, reads DTGVSQNPRHKITKRGQNVTFRCDPISEHNRLYWYRQTLGQGPEFLTYFQNEAQLEKSRLLSDRFSAERPKGSFSTLEIQRTEQGDSAMYLCASSQGRNTQYFGPGTRLTVL.

CDR3 nucleotide sequence: TGTGCCAGCAGCTTAGGAGCTAGCGGGAGAGGGGAGACCCAGTACTTC. This encodes CASSLGASGRGETQYF. The chain links TRBV7-8 to TRBJ2-5; 10 nucleotides match TRBD2. Germline CDR1 reads SGHVS; CDR2 reads FQNEAQ. With V trimmed by 1 base and J by 5 bases, 7 bases remained unmatched. The CDR3 contains 16 residues.

The chain joins TRBV7-9 to TRBJ2-7, with D tentatively TRBD1 (6 bases). Per germline, CDR1 SEHNR and CDR2 FQNEAQ (reference sequence). This CDR3 has 14 residues. Deletions cut 1 base from V and 3 bases from J, with 10 bases between. The chain's CDR3 is CASSLGTVNYEQYF. The DNA of the CDR3 is TGTGCCAGCAGCTTAGGGACAGTGAACTACGAGCAGTACTTC.

The rearrangement joins TRBV15 to TRBJ2-2; D is uncertain. CDR3 length: 15 amino acids. Germline CDR1 is LNHNV and CDR2 is YYDKDF (reference sequence). V gave up 3 bases and J gave up 9 bases, with 17 bases separating them. CDR3 bases: TGTGCCACCAGCAGTGGCGGATTGGGTAGCAGGGAGCTGTTTTTT. Amino acids: CATSSGGLGSRELFF.

A single count supports this clone. CDR3 DNA sequence: TGCGCCAGCAGTCAATCGGAATCAGGGAGAGGTTTTGGTGGATATAGCAATCAGCCCCAGCATTTT. It yields the protein CASSQSESGRGFGGYSNQPQHF. This sequence joins TRBV23-1 and TRBJ1-5; TRBD1 might be the D (5 bases). TRBV23-1 is given ORF status, its function remaining uncertain. V lost 0 bases and J lost 0, with 27 bases in between. There are 22 residues in the CDR3.

The gene calls are TRBV5-4 and TRBJ2-7; possible D gene TRBD2, 6 bases. The CDR3 has 14 amino acids. V dropped 1 base and J dropped 6 bases, with 14 bases sitting between them. The germline CDR1 and CDR2 sequences are SGHNT and YYREEE (reference sequence). The CDR3 loop reads CASSLSLAAGEQYF. CDR3 DNA: TGTGCCAGCAGCTTGAGTCTAGCAGCGGGCGAGCAGTACTTC.

In DNA, the CDR3 is TGTGCCAGCAGCTTAAAGGGGAGGGGGCGGAATGAGCAGTTCTTC. It translates to CASSLKGRGRNEQFF. This chain joins TRBV7-3 and TRBJ2-1; D tentatively reads TRBD1 or TRBD2 (7 bases each). The CDR3 totals 15 residues. Germline-derived CDR1 and CDR2 are SGHTA and FQGTGA. V shed 1 base and J shed 7 bases, with 14 bases lying between them. Full variable domain (outside the CDR3, taken from reference TRBV7-3 and TRBJ2-1): GAGVSQTPSNKVTEKGKYVELRCDPISGHTALYWYRQSLGQGPEFLIYFQGTGAADDSGLPNDRFFAVRPEGSVSTLKIQRTERGDSAVYLCASSLKGRGRNEQFFGPGTRLTVL.

The chain joins TRBV25-1 to TRBJ2-3; 7 bases are a match to TRBD1. J gave up 6 bases and V 3 bases, and 9 bases lay outside the gene matches. The germline gives CDR1 MGHDK, CDR2 SYGVNS. The CDR3 contains 15 residues. The CDR3 sequence is CASSESKGALDTQYF. For the CDR3, the DNA is TGTGCCAGCAGTGAGTCTAAGGGGGCGTTGGATACGCAGTATTTT.

The sample holds a few counts of this clone. This rearrangement joins TRBV25-1 to TRBJ2-7; maybe TRBD2 (5 bases). CDR1 and CDR2 from the germline V gene are MGHDK and SYGVNS. V gave up 2 bases and J gave up 1 base, with 12 bases separating them. The CDR3 totals 15 residues. The CDR3 loop reads CASSEGSGLSYEQYF. The CDR3 DNA sequence: TGTGCCAGCAGTGAAGGCAGCGGCCTTTCCTACGAGCAGTACTTC.

The chain couples TRBV18 to TRBJ1-3; weak D call: TRBD1 (6 bases). V was pared by 3 bases and J by 4 bases, with 13 bases between. The CDR3 runs to 15 residues. Germline V gene data show CDR1 as KGHSH and CDR2 as LQKENI. The CDR3: CASSPQGTFGNTIYF. CDR3 nucleotide sequence: TGTGCCAGCTCACCCCAAGGGACATTCGGAAACACCATATATTTT.

V usage is TRBV5-4 and J usage is TRBJ2-1; 9 nucleotides match TRBD1. Germline V gives CDR1 SGHNT, CDR2 YYREEE (reference sequence). V was clipped by 4 bases and J by 3 bases; unmatched bases: 5. The CDR3 length is 15 residues. The CDR3 spells CASSPGTGYYNEQFF. The DNA of the CDR3 is TGTGCCAGCAGCCCCGGGACAGGGTACTACAATGAGCAGTTCTTC.

The CDR3: CATSRDWAAGGRETQYF. The CDR3 DNA reads as TGTGCCACCAGCAGAGATTGGGCGGCGGGGGGGCGAGAGACCCAGTACTTC. The rearrangement joins TRBV15 to TRBJ2-5; 9 bases map to TRBD2. In germline, CDR1 is LNHNV, CDR2 YYDKDF (reference sequence). V lost 0 bases, J lost 4 bases, and 9 bases stayed unmatched. This CDR3 spans 17 amino acids.

Notes on this clone: Other DNA sequences in this sample translate to the same CDR3. The V gene is TRBV9, the J gene TRBJ2-7; the D call may be TRBD1 or TRBD2 (6 bases each). CDR1 and CDR2 (germline): SGDLS, YYNGEE. The CDR3 totals 14 residues. Trimming removed 0 bases from V and 3 bases from J, with 10 bases in between. The CDR3 DNA sequence: TGTGCCAGCAGCGTAGCGGGGGCGGGCTACGAGCAGTACTTC. This gives the protein CASSVAGAGYEQYF.

The rearrangement joins TRBV14 to TRBJ1-2; a weak D match, TRBD1 (5 bases). V was cut by 4 bases and J by 8 bases, with 14 bases left in between. Looked up from germline, CDR1 is SGHDN and CDR2 is FVKESK. The CDR3 totals 13 residues. The CDR3: CASSLSGGDGYTF. The CDR3, as DNA: TGTGCCAGCAGCCTCAGCGGGGGAGACGGCTACACCTTC.

The chain employs TRBV14 and TRBJ1-1; no reliable D call. V shed 4 bases and J shed 3 bases, with 15 bases lying between them. The CDR3 loop spans 15 amino acids. CDR1 and CDR2 from the germline V gene are SGHDN and FVKESK. This CDR3 reads CASSLIQSTHTEAFF. The CDR3 DNA follows: TGTGCCAGCAGCCTTATACAGAGTACCCACACTGAAGCTTTCTTT.

The chain is built from TRBV5-6 and TRBJ2-1; possible D gene TRBD2, 6 bases. The length of the CDR3 is 15 residues. Trimming removed 1 base from V and 8 bases from J, with 16 bases in between. Germline CDR1 reads SGHDT; CDR2 reads YYEEEE. CDR3 amino acids: CASSLTGVGMDEQFF. CDR3 coding DNA: TGTGCCAGCAGCTTGACGGGAGTGGGGATGGATGAGCAGTTCTTC.

The chain couples TRBV28 to TRBJ2-7; D unresolved. The germline V gene has CDR1 MDHEN and CDR2 SYDVKM. This CDR3 has 11 amino acids. V dropped 5 bases and J dropped 7 bases, with 9 bases sitting between them. CDR3 region: CASSRKGEQYF. The CDR3, as DNA: TGTGCCAGCAGTAGGAAAGGGGAGCAGTACTTC. The full variable domain, its missing parts supplied by reference TRBV28 and TRBJ2-7, is DVKVTQSSRYLVKRTGEKVFLECVQDMDHENMFWYRQDPGLGLRLIYFSYDVKMKEKGDIPEGYSVSREKKERFSLILESASTNQTSMYLCASSRKGEQYFGPGTRLTVT.

The chain recombines TRBV4-1 with TRBJ2-4, with 7 bases that match TRBD1. CDR3 size: 16 residues. Germline trimming cut 1 base from V and 0 bases from J; bases unmatched to any gene: 3. Germline CDR1 MGHRA, CDR2 YSYEKL. CDR3: CASSQGDRLAKNIQYF. CDR3 nucleotide sequence: TGCGCCAGCAGCCAAGGGGACAGACTAGCCAAAAACATTCAGTACTTC.

The chain is built from TRBV7-3 and TRBJ2-3, with D perhaps matching TRBD2 (5 bases). The V end was cut by 1 base, the J end by 4 bases, with 12 bases between. This CDR3 spans 15 amino acids. Germline CDR1 is SGHTA and CDR2 is FQGTGA. The CDR3 is CASSLMAGSADTQYF. Written as DNA, the CDR3 is TGTGCCAGCAGCTTAATGGCGGGTAGTGCAGATACGCAGTATTTT.

The chain is built from TRBV7-9 and TRBJ2-3; TRBD2 matches 9 bases. Germline lookup yields CDR1 SEHNR and CDR2 FQNEAQ (reference sequence). J was trimmed by 5 bases and V by 1 base; bases with no gene match: 10. The CDR3 is 17 amino acids. The CDR3 DNA reads TGTGCCAGCAGCTTAGGGGCTAGCGGGAAGGAGGTAGATACGCAGTATTTT. Translating it yields CASSLGASGKEVDTQYF.

The chain has TRBV7-8 and TRBJ2-3, with 8 bases identical to TRBD1. The CDR3 is made up of 18 amino acids. Per the germline V gene, CDR1 is SGHVS and CDR2 is FQNEAQ. After removal of 1 base from V and 0 bases from J, the junction contained 9 bases not matched to a gene. This chain's CDR3 is CASSLVGGQGASTDTQYF. The CDR3 bases are TGTGCCAGCAGCTTAGTAGGCGGTCAGGGGGCTAGCACAGATACGCAGTATTTT.

This chain's CDR3 is CASSLPRGQEETQYF. The DNA of the CDR3 is TGTGCCAGCAGCTTACCCAGGGGGCAAGAAGAGACCCAGTACTTC. The J gene is TRBJ2-5, the V gene TRBV7-2, with TRBD1 matching 8 bases. CDR1 and CDR2 from the germline V gene are SGHTA and FQGNSA. V gave up 2 bases and J gave up 3 bases; unmatched junction bases: 5. The CDR3 runs 15 residues.

The chain has TRBV5-6 and TRBJ2-7, with a weak D call TRBD1 (5 bases). The CDR3 spans 15 residues. V lost 2 bases and J 3 bases, leaving 15 bases between the germline ends. Germline V gene data show CDR1 as SGHDT and CDR2 as YYEEEE. Here the CDR3 DNA reads TGTGCCAGCAGCTTCCGTGGCATAGGGGACTACGAGCAGTACTTC. Its protein product is CASSFRGIGDYEQYF.

The rearrangement joins TRBV28 to TRBJ1-5; no reliable D call. Trimming removed 3 bases at V and 8 bases at J, with 8 bases between. CDR3 size: 12 residues. The germline CDR1 and CDR2 sequences are MDHEN and SYDVKM. For the CDR3, the DNA is TGTGCCAGCAGTTTCTCTCGCAAGCCCCAGCATTTT. It is translated as CASSFSRKPQHF.

The genes are TRBV7-2 and TRBJ2-5; 9 nucleotides agree with TRBD1. The CDR3 runs to 15 residues. The V segment lost 3 bases and the J segment 5 bases; nucleotides outside the gene matches: 7. Germline values: CDR1 SGHTA, CDR2 FQGNSA. The CDR3 is CASSFWTGVRETQYF. The CDR3 nucleotides read TGTGCCAGCAGCTTTTGGACAGGGGTGCGGGAGACCCAGTACTTC.

This chain links TRBV19 with TRBJ2-5; tentatively, D is TRBD1 (6 bases). CDR3 size: 12 residues. Germline V gene lookup returns CDR1 LNHDA and CDR2 SQIVND (reference sequence). The V end was cut by 7 bases, the J end by 7 bases, with 13 bases between. This chain's CDR3 is CASIGEGGTQYF. The CDR3 region has the DNA TGTGCCAGTATCGGGGAAGGGGGGACCCAGTACTTC.

The gene calls are TRBV9 and TRBJ2-1; D call uncertain. Germline CDR1 reads SGDLS; CDR2 reads YYNGEE. This CDR3 region has 14 residues. Deletions cut 0 bases from V and 1 base from J, with 5 bases between. This chain's CDR3 is CASSVGASYNEQFF. Here the CDR3 DNA reads TGTGCCAGCAGCGTAGGAGCTTCCTACAATGAGCAGTTCTTC.

This chain links TRBV28 with TRBJ2-7; tentatively, D is TRBD1 (6 bases). This CDR3 has 12 residues. Germline V CDR1 and CDR2: MDHEN, SYDVKM. Trimming cost V 10 bases and J 3 bases, with 13 bases left between them. The CDR3 region has the DNA TGTGCCACCTTGGGACAATTCTACGAGCAGTACTTC. Amino acids: CATLGQFYEQYF.

This chain connects TRBV6-5 to TRBJ1-6; no reliable D call. Germline-derived CDR1 and CDR2 are MNHEY and SVGAGI. Trimming stripped 7 bases from V and 7 bases from J, with 11 bases between. CDR3 size: 13 residues. Here the CDR3 reads CASTGSINSPLHF. The CDR3 DNA follows: TGTGCCAGCACTGGCAGTATCAATTCACCCCTCCACTTT.